The T cell receptor (beta chain) described here comes from a study of blood T cell repertoires in COVID-19. Study-level information: Specimens from acute and convalescent COVID-19 originated in the United States, Italy and Spain.

The germline V gene encodes CDR1 ENHRY and CDR2 SYGVKD. Trimming cost V 0 bases and J 7 bases, with 16 bases left between them. This CDR3 comprises 15 residues. Here immunoSEQ multiplex PCR was the method, and the copy in TCRdb shows in-frame clones only, minus some. The data show more than 250,000 clones, with nearly 90% seen just once and approximately 6% held by the top ten. Participant-reported clinical history was the basis for cohort assignment. The sample was PBMCs or T cells enriched from blood (not recorded which). This chain uses TRBV10-3 with TRBJ2-7; D is possibly TRBD1 (6 bases). The receptor's source is a woman aged 25 to 39 who had recovered from COVID-19. CDR3 nucleotides: TGTGCCATCAGTGAGTCGATGGGGGCCCCTGGGGAGCAGTACTTC. This sequence encodes CAISESMGAPGEQYF.